Sequencing of this TCR beta chain was carried out in a study of blood T cells in healthy people across ages (dated by TCRdb to between 2014 and 2017). In terms of the full investigation: Template switching captured roughly one uniquely barcoded TCR beta cDNA molecule per two T cells in model experiments. Using deep sequencing normalized with unique cDNA molecular identifiers, the study measured how TCR beta repertoire diversity changes with age. The donors were divided into four age groups: young (average around 15 years), middle-aged (roughly 40), aged (under 70) and long-lived (82). To avoid experimental bias, donors of different ages were randomly spread across the sequencing lanes. The study analyzed two additional independent replicas of 1 million unique cDNA reads from the same blood draw for two donors, one aged 18 to 30 and one aged 80 or older.

V is trimmed back by 6 bases and J by 6 bases, and the junction contains 11 bases that no gene match accounts for. The CDR3 numbers 15 residues from cysteine through phenylalanine. Only the CDR3 DNA stays, 45 bases, in frame from base 1. The CDR1 and CDR2 encoded by the germline V gene are LGHNA and YSLEER. Systemically healthy Caucasian individuals from Russia, around 39 in total and aged roughly 6 to 100 years, were included as donors. Around 10 milliliters of peripheral blood were drawn from each donor into EDTA-treated Vacutainer tubes. Ficoll-Paque density-gradient centrifugation was used to isolate PBMCs, with at least 6 million obtained per sample. Total RNA, at least 6 micrograms per sample, was extracted from PBMCs with Trizol reagent. For every donor, an aliquot of PBMCs went through flow cytometry to measure the percentages of naive CD45RAhigh/CD27high T cells. For this clonotype: The antigen it recognizes is unknown. It has no much larger one-base neighbor in the sample; base qualities were not kept.

Findings and caveats that apply to the study as a whole: Bulk unsorted PBMC profiling prevented conclusive comparison of naive and antigen-experienced compartments. There was a strong correlation between observed TCR beta diversity and the percentage of naive T cells measured by flow cytometry. As age increased, observed TCR beta diversity per million T cells dropped in a roughly linear way, and a significant reduction was already evident by age around 41. Total diversity estimates from one million sequenced T cells were considered lower bounds and underestimates. The CMV infection status of donors was not known, potentially confounding age-related changes in expanded clonotypes. The long-lived group showed more naive CD4+ T cells, fewer expanded clones and increased TCR diversity than the aged group, suggesting age selection.

The library was prepared using 5' RACE. Sequenced on an Illumina HiSeq 2500. A second PCR of about 6 to 11 cycles was performed with a sample-barcoded 5' primer and a J-beta primer mix. A template-switch 5' adaptor carrying 12 random nucleotides introduced a unique molecular identifier onto each TCR beta cDNA molecule. Each sample yielded at least 2.5 million CDR3-containing paired-end reads. The Mint cDNA synthesis kit, primed by a TRBC-specific oligonucleotide, was used to synthesize first-strand cDNA from all RNA. All cDNA was treated with uracil-DNA glycosylase and then went through a first 18-cycle PCR with the universal primers M1SS and BC2_uni_R. In the paper's pipeline: For normalization, 1 million high-quality reads, each with a distinct molecular identifier, were randomly selected from each sample. Instead of being binned into consensus sequences, reads with shared molecular identifiers were discarded. MiTCR, set to a Q25 quality threshold and the strictest error-elimination algorithm, was used for CDR3 identification, clonotype clustering and error correction. A nonparametric unseen species model using Euler transformation provided a lower-bound estimate of total TCR beta diversity. Using fastp trimming at Q25 and MiXCR clonotype assembly, TCRdb reanalyzed the public sequencing data and kept in-frame beta chains. One record per CDR3 amino acid sequence lists the most common genes and DNA. The V and J calls reflect TCRdb's pipeline rather than the authors' work. The sample table records roughly 2 million distinct CDR3 sequences; roughly 52% of these occur just once. The ten largest clones capture about 2.1% of the sample.

Specimen: blood. This chain is built from TRBV4-3 and TRBJ2-1, and 7 bases in between align with TRBD2. The source is a woman aged 40 to 55 in good health. The CDR3 region has the sequence CASSIKLGGTNEQFF. The DNA is as follows: TGCGCCAGCAGTATAAAATTGGGGGGGACCAATGAGCAGTTCTTC.